The present entry profiles one T cell receptor (beta chain) with its context. The antigen is undetermined. The germline V gene has CDR1 SGHRS and CDR2 YFSETQ. V shed 1 base and J shed 5 bases, with 12 bases lying between them. CDR3 length equals 14 residues. 13 Jbeta primers and 60 Vbeta primers were used for the PCR. Only in-frame clones appear in the TCRdb table, and some are missing; sequencing was by immunoSEQ multiplex PCR. The table shows under 250,000 clones, with around 80% occurring only once. This record belongs to a study of cytomegalovirus exposure and HLA in healthy donors. General study findings and limits: Earlier results showed most TCR beta V segments being productive about 90% or about 30% of the time. In a later analysis, a genetic analysis reported fewer productive-TCR N-insertions in an Asian-associated ancestry cluster than the cohort average. CMV antigen specificity was confirmed in vitro for a few CMV-associated chains.

The chain joins TRBV5-1 to TRBJ2-5; a weak D match, TRBD1 (5 bases). This receptor was identified in a woman aged 25 to 39 in good health and CMV-seropositive. The sequencing sample was made of PBMCs. The CDR3 loop reads CASSLSAGLETQYF. CDR3 nucleotides: TGCGCCAGCAGCTTGTCGGCAGGGCTCGAGACCCAGTACTTC.